This entry features one TCR beta chain sequence. 60 Vbeta and 13 Jbeta primers were used in PCR. This table comes from immunoSEQ multiplex PCR, and its TCRdb copy is limited to in-frame clones, with some not included. The sample consists of hundreds of thousands of clones, roughly 88% of them appearing once. The data were taken from a study of cytomegalovirus exposure and HLA in healthy donors. The CDR3 consists of 15 residues. The trim removed 4 bases at V and 0 bases at J, leaving 4 bases unmatched. The germline V gene has CDR1 SGHRS and CDR2 YFSETQ. Sequencing was carried out using PBMCs. This sequence originates from a boy between 2 and 10 years old in good health and CMV-seronegative. V and J are TRBV5-1 and TRBJ2-3, with 8 nucleotides matching TRBD2. CDR3 sequence reads: CASSISGASTDTQYF. CDR3 bases: TGCGCCAGCAGCATTAGCGGGGCGAGCACAGATACGCAGTATTTT.